The T cell receptor (beta chain) under discussion was sequenced for a study of CD8 T cells in ankylosing spondylitis. Germline CDR1 reads DFQATT; CDR2 reads SNEGSKA (reference sequence). The CDR3 has 15 amino acids. Trimming took 2 bases from V and 1 from J; bases not matched to a gene: 5. TCRdb ran MiXCR on the 5' RACE reads and lists one entry per CDR3 protein. The sample includes 150,000 to 200,000 distinct CDR3 sequences, 18% of them seen just once. A word on this clonotype: The antigen is undetermined.

Regarding the study as a whole: Seemingly distinctive of ankylosing spondylitis blood was a TCR beta motif formed by eight highly homologous variants.

This receptor was obtained from a male donor between 5 and 35 years old with ankylosing spondylitis or in good health (not recorded which). This sequence joins TRBV20-1 and TRBJ2-7; the match to TRBD2 covers 10 bases. Sequences were obtained from blood, either unsorted or a sorted T cell fraction (not recorded which). This CDR3 reads CSARRASGRSYEQYF. The DNA for the CDR3 is TGCAGTGCTAGAAGGGCTAGCGGGAGATCCTACGAGCAGTACTTC.